The TCR beta chain described here comes from a study of blood T cell repertoires in COVID-19. Study context: Acute and convalescent COVID-19 samples came from the United States, Italy and Spain. PBMCs, B-cell-depleted T cells, or T cells provided the cDNA or gDNA that made up the material.

CDR1 is KGHDR, CDR2 SFDVKD, per germline. The germline V and J ends were trimmed by 4 bases and 4 bases, with 7 bases remaining between them. The CDR3 spans 13 residues. As originally analysed: Nucleated cell counts were estimated from reference gene primer amplification. Data came from immunoSEQ multiplex PCR; TCRdb stores just in-frame clones and leaves some out. The V and J calls and the clone size are those of that table, but D and trimming were determined from the DNA. This table holds 15,000 to 20,000 clones, more than 85% found once. The receptor's source is a man in his sixties or seventies with acute or convalescent COVID-19. This chain uses TRBV24-1 with TRBJ1-5; D is ambiguous. Sequencing used peripheral blood. DNA of the CDR3: TGTGCCACCAGTGACAGACTTAATCAGCCCCAGCATTTT. It specifies CATSDRLNQPQHF.